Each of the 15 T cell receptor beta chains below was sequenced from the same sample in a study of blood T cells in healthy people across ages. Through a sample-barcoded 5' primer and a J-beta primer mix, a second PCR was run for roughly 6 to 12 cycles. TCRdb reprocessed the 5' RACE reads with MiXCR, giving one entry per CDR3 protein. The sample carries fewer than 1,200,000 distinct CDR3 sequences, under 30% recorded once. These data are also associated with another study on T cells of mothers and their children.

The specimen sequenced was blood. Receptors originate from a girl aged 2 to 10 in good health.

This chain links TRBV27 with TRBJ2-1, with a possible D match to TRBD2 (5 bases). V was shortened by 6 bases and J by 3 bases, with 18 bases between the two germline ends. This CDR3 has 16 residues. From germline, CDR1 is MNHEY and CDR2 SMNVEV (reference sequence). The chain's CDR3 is CASSLTGGGYYNEQFF. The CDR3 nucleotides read TGTGCCAGCAGCCTAACGGGCGGCGGGTACTACAATGAGCAGTTCTTC.

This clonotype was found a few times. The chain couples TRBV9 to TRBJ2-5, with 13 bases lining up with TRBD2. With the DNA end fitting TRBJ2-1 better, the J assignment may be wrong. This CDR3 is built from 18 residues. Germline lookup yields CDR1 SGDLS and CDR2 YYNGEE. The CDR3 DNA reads TGTGCCAGCAGCGTAGCCCTCGACACTAGCGGGAGGGCGAATGAGCAGTTCTTC. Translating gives CASSVALDTSGRANEQFF.

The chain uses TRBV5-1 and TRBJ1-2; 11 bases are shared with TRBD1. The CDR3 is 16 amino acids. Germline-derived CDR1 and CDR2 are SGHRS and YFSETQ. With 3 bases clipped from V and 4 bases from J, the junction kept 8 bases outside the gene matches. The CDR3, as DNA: TGCGCCAGCAGCTCAAGGACAGGGGGCGAGGGCTATGGCTACACCTTC. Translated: CASSSRTGGEGYGYTF.

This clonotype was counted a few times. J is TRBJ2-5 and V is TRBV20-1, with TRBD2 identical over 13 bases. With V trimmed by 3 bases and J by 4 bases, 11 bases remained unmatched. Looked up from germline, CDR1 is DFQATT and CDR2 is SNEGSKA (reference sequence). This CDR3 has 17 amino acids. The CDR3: CSARAGLAGISLETQYF. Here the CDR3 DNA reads TGCAGTGCTAGGGCGGGACTAGCGGGAATCTCGCTAGAGACCCAGTACTTC.

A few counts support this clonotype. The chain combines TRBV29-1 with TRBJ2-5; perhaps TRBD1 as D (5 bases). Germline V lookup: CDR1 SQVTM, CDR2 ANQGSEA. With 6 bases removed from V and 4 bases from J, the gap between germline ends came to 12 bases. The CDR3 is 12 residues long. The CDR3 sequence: CSVKAGIETQYF. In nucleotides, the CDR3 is TGCAGCGTAAAGGCAGGGATAGAGACCCAGTACTTC. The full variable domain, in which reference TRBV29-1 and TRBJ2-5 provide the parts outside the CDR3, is SAVISQKPSRDICQRGTSLTIQCQVDSQVTMMFWYRQQPGQSLTLIATANQGSEATYESGFVIDKFPISRPNLTFSTLTVSNMSPEDSSIYLCSVKAGIETQYFGPGTRLLVL.

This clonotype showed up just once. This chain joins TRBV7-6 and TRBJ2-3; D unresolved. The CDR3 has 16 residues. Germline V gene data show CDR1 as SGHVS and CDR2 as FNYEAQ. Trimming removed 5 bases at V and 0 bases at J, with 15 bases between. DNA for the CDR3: TGTGCCAGCAGCCTGCGCCCAGCCAAGAGCACAGATACGCAGTATTTT. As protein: CASSLRPAKSTDTQYF.

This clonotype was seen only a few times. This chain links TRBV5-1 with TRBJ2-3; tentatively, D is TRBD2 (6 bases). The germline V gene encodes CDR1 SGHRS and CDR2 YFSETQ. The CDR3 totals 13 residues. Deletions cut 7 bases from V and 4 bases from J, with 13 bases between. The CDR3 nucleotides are TGCGCCAGCCGAAGTGGAGGGGCAGATACGCAGTATTTT. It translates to CASRSGGADTQYF.

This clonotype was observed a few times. The chain's CDR3 is CASNRQGGNQPQHF. For the CDR3, the DNA is TGTGCCAGCAACCGACAGGGCGGAAATCAGCCCCAGCATTTT. J is TRBJ1-5 and V is TRBV2; the match to TRBD1 covers 7 bases. The CDR3 spans 14 residues. The trim removed 7 bases at V and 4 bases at J, leaving 7 bases unmatched. Per germline, CDR1 SNHLY and CDR2 FYNNEI.

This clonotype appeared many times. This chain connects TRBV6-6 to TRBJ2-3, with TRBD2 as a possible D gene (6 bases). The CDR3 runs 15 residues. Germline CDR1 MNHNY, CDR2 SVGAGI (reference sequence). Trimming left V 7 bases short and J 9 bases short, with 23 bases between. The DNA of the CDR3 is TGTGCCAGCATCGTCGGGGAGGTCGGAACAGCGACGCAGTATTTT. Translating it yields CASIVGEVGTATQYF.

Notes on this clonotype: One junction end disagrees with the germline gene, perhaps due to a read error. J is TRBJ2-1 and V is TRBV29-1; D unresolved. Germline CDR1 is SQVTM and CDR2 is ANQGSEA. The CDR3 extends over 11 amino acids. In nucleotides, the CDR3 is TGCAGCGCCTACTCCCACAATGAGCAGTTCTTC. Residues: CSAYSHNEQFF.

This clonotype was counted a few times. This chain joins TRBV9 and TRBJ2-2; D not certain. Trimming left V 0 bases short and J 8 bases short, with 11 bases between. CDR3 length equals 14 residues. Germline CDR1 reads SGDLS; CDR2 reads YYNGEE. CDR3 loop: CASSVAAARGELFF. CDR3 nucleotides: TGTGCCAGCAGCGTAGCGGCCGCTCGGGGGGAGCTGTTTTTT.

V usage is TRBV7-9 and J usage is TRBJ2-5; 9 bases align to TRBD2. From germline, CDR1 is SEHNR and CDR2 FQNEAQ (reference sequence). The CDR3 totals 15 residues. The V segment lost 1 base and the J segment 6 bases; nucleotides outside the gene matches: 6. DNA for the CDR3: TGTGCCAGCAGCTTAGAACCTAGCGGGGAGAAGACCCAGTACTTC. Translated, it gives CASSLEPSGEKTQYF.

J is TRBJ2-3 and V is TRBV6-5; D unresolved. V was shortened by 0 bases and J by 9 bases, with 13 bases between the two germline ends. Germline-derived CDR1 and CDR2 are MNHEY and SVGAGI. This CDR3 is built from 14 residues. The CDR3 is CASSYSLKGLTQYF. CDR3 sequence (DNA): TGTGCCAGCAGTTACTCACTAAAGGGTTTGACGCAGTATTTT.

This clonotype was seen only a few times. The CDR3 here is CASSTNSQGAEKLFF. The CDR3 region has the DNA TGTGCCAGCAGCACTAATTCACAGGGAGCTGAAAAACTGTTTTTT. V is TRBV7-9 and J is TRBJ1-4; a possible D gene is TRBD1 (6 bases). Trimming cost V 5 bases and J 7 bases, with 17 bases left between them. The V gene's germline CDR1 is SEHNR and CDR2 FQNEAQ (reference sequence). The CDR3 is made up of 15 amino acids.

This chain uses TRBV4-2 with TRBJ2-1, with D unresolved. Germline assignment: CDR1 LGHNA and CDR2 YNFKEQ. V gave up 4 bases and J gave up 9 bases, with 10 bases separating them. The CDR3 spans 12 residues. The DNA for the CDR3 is TGTGCCAGCAGCCCGCAAGGTAGTGAGCAGTTCTTC. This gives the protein CASSPQGSEQFF.